This TCR beta chain is drawn from a study of T cells after yellow fever vaccination. About the research overall: Fractions of limited cellularity were prepared by means of SMART-Seq v4 Ultra Low Input. Study-wide findings and caveats: Of the clonotypes, a small share occurred in both CD4 and CD8 compartments. Re-detected after boosting: most primary clones, approximately 97% of CD4 and about 90% of CD8.

CDR3 length: 14 amino acids. V shed 3 bases and J shed 8 bases, with 12 bases lying between them. The germline V gene encodes CDR1 SGHRS and CDR2 YFSETQ. Points on this clonotype: What it binds is unknown.

They built TCR cDNA with 5'RACE template switching, a step that put in a universal primer site and UMIs. TCRdb passed the 5' RACE reads through MiXCR, listing each CDR3 protein once. The sample includes 450,000 to 600,000 distinct CDR3 sequences, roughly a sixth of them seen just once. The gene calls are TRBV5-1 and TRBJ1-6; maybe TRBD1 (6 bases). The origin of this receptor is a man younger than 35 who received the YFV17D yellow fever vaccine. The sample in question was PBMCs, obtained less than 6 days after the first yellow fever vaccination. Here the CDR3 reads CASSSDRPDSPLHF. As DNA, the CDR3 is TGCGCCAGCAGCTCCGACAGGCCTGATTCACCCCTCCACTTT.